The 3 T cell receptor beta chains below were found in one sample sequenced in a study of Ad26.COV2.S vaccination and SARS-CoV-2 variants. Treatment described: roughly 20 received Ad26.COV2.S at low or high dose, single or two shots; about 5 received placebo; per-sample allocation not given. Collection of the samples took place on day 63 after the first injection of vaccine or placebo. Clones were read by immunoSEQ multiplex PCR, and TCRdb kept only the in-frame ones, dropping some. This table holds about 680,000 clones, about 90% found once. The sequences come from peripheral blood, collected in a trial of Ad26.COV2.S vaccine versus placebo. The source is a person between 18 and 65 years old who received the Ad26.COV2.S COVID-19 vaccine or a placebo.

V and J are TRBV6-2 or TRBV6-3 and TRBJ2-7, with a tentative D call TRBD1 (6 bases). CDR1 is MNHEY and CDR2 is SVGEGT in the germline V gene. V gave up 2 bases and J gave up 4 bases, with 18 bases separating them. The CDR3 loop spans 16 amino acids. In nucleotides, the CDR3 is TGTGCCAGCAGTTACCCCGCAGGGGCGGCCCGATACGAGCAGTACTTC. Residues: CASSYPAGAARYEQYF.

This sequence joins TRBV7-9 and TRBJ2-2; no clear D gene. Germline V lookup: CDR1 SEHNR, CDR2 FQNEAQ (reference sequence). The V end lost 5 bases, the J end lost 5 bases, and 15 bases lay between the germline ends. The CDR3 runs 15 residues. CDR3 coding DNA: TGTGCCAGCAGCCAAGTTCGACCGGTGACCGGGGAGCTGTTTTTT. It is translated as CASSQVRPVTGELFF.

This clone was counted only a few times. The chain carries TRBV6-5 and TRBJ1-5; TRBD1 might be the D (5 bases). V shed 7 bases and J shed 0 bases, with 10 bases lying between them. The CDR3 runs 14 residues. CDR1 is MNHEY and CDR2 is SVGAGI in the germline V gene. For the CDR3, the DNA is TGTGCCAGCAAAAGGGACCATAGCAATCAGCCCCAGCATTTT. Protein product: CASKRDHSNQPQHF.